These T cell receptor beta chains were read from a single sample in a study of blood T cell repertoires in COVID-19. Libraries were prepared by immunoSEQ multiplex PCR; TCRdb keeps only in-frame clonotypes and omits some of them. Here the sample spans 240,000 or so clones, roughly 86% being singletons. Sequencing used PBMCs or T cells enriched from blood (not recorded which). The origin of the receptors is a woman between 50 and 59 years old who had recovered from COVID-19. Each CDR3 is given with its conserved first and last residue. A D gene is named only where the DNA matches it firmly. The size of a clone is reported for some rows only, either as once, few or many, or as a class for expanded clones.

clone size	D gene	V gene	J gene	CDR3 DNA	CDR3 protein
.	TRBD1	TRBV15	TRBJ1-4	TGTGCCACCAGCCTCATCACGCAGGGGGCAGGGGAAAAACTGTTTTTT	CATSLITQGAGEKLFF
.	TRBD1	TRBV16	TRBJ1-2	TGTGCCAGCAACCCTTCACAGGGGGTTGGTTATGGCTACACCTTC	CASNPSQGVGYGYTF
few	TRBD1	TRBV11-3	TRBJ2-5	TGTGCCAGCAGCAAAGACAGGGGGCTTAGAGAGACCCAGTACTTC	CASSKDRGLRETQYF
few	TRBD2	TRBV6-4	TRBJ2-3	TGTGCCAGCAGTTCGGATAGCGGGGGAGCAGATACGCAGTATTTT	CASSSDSGGADTQYF
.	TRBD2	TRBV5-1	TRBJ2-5	TGCGCCAGCAGGCCGGGACTAGCGAGTCGGTACCAAGAGACCCAGTACTTC	CASRPGLASRYQETQYF
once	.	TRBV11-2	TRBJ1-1	TGTGCCAGCAGCCGCGTCTGGTCAAAGAACACTGAAGCTTTCTTT	CASSRVWSKNTEAFF
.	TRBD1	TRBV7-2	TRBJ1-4	TGTGCCAGCAGCTCGGACAGGGGAAGTAATGAAAAACTGTTTTTT	CASSSDRGSNEKLFF
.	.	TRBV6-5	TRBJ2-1	TGTGCCAGCAGTTACTCAAGGGGAAGCTCCTACAATGAGCAGTTCTTC	CASSYSRGSSYNEQFF
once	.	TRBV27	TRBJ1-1	TGTGCCAGCAGTCCCCGCCAGGGGCCCACTGAAGCTTTCTTT	CASSPRQGPTEAFF
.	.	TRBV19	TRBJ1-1	TGTGCCAGTAGTATAGTATCGGACACTGAAGCTTTCTTT	CASSIVSDTEAFF
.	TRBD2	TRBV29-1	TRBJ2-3	TGCAGCGTAGGACTAGCGGGGCCAGATACGCAGTATTTT	CSVGLAGPDTQYF
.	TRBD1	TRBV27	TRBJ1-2	TGTGCCAGCAGTCCCCACCGACAGGGGGCCATTAACTATGGCTACACCTTC	CASSPHRQGAINYGYTF
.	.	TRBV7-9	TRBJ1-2	TGTGCCAGCAGTTCGGGGTGGGACTATGGCTACACCTTC	CASSSGWDYGYTF
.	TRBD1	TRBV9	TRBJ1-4	TGTGCCAGCAGCGAAAACAGGGGAAATGAGGAAAAACTGTTTTTT	CASSENRGNEEKLFF
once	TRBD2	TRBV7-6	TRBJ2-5	TGTGCCAGCAGCGCGGCCGGAGCGGGAGTGCGTGAGACCCAGTACTTC	CASSAAGAGVRETQYF
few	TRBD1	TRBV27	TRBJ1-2	TGTGCCAGCAGTCCACGACAGGGGGCAATAGGTGGCTACACCTTC	CASSPRQGAIGGYTF
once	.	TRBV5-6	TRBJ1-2	TGTGCCAGCAGCCGAAAACAGGGAGACTATGGCTACACCTTC	CASSRKQGDYGYTF
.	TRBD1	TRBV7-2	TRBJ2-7	TGTGCCAGCAGCAAGGACAGGGTACGTGAGCAGTACTTC	CASSKDRVREQYF
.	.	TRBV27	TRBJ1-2	TGTGCCAGCAGTCCACAGGGTAGCTATGGCTACACCTTC	CASSPQGSYGYTF
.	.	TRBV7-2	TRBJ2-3	TGTGCCAGCAGCTCGGGGACATTCACAGATACGCAGTATTTT	CASSSGTFTDTQYF
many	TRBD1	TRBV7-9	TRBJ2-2	TGTGCCAGCAGAGGGGGACAGGGGAACACCGGGGAGCTGTTTTTT	CASRGGQGNTGELFF
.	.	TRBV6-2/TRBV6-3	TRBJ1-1	TGTGCCAGCAGTCCCATCGGACACCAGAACACTGAAGCTTTCTTT	CASSPIGHQNTEAFF
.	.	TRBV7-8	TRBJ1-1	TGTGCCAGCAGCGATCGGAGGGAAGTGGTGAACACTGAAGCTTTCTTT	CASSDRREVVNTEAFF
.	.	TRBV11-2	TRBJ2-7	TGTGCCAGCAGCTCCGAGGTGGGGCGGATGGGCGAGCAGTACTTC	CASSSEVGRMGEQYF
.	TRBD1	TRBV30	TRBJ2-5	TGTGCCTGGAGTCCCGACAGGGGAGGGACCCAGTACTTC	CAWSPDRGGTQYF
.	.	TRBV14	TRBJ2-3	TGTGCCAGCAGCCAAGATCTGGGGGCGCGTGACACGCAGTATTTT	CASSQDLGARDTQYF
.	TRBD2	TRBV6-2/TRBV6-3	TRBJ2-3	TGTGCCAGCAGTTCGGGACTAGCGGGAGAAGATATAGCGTATACGCAGTATTTT	CASSSGLAGEDIAYTQYF
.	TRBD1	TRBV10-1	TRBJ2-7	TGCGCCAGCAGTGAGCTGACAGGGGGGACCTACGAGCAGTACTTC	CASSELTGGTYEQYF
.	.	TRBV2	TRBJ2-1	TGTGCCAGCAGTGAAAGCGGATACAATGAGCAGTTCTTC	CASSESGYNEQFF
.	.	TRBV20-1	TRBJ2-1	TGCAGTGCTTACGCCAGTGAGCAGTTCTTC	CSAYASEQFF
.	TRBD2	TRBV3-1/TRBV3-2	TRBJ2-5	TGTGCCAGCAGCCAAGAACGCGGGGGGCGAGAGACCCAGTACTTC	CASSQERGGRETQYF
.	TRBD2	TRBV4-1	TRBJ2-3	TGCGCCAGCAGCCTTGGACTAGCGGCCACAGATACGCAGTATTTT	CASSLGLAATDTQYF
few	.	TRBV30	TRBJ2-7	TGTGCCTGGAGAGGGACCACCCGGGAGGAGCAGTACTTC	CAWRGTTREEQYF
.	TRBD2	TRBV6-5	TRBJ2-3	TGTGCCAGCAGTTTTTTCACTAGCGGCGCCACAGATACGCAGTATTTT	CASSFFTSGATDTQYF
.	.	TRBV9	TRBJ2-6	TGTGCCAGCAGCAAGGGGGGGCTCGCTGGGGCCAACGTCCTGACTTTC	CASSKGGLAGANVLTF
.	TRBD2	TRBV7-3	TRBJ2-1	TGTGCCAGCAGCTTAGGGCTAGCGGTTTACAATGAGCAGTTCTTC	CASSLGLAVYNEQFF
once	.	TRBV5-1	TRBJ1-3	TGCGCCAGCAAGTCGGGGAAGATTTCTGGAAACACCATATATTTT	CASKSGKISGNTIYF
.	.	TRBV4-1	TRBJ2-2	TGCGCCAGCAGCCTCAGGGGAAACACCGGGGAGCTGTTTTTT	CASSLRGNTGELFF
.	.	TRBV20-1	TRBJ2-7	TGCAGTGCTAGCCAGATGGCCGAGCAGTACTTC	CSASQMAEQYF
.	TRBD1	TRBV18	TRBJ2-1	TGTGCCAGCTCACCACTGGGACAGGGGGCTCTTAATGAGCAGTTCTTC	CASSPLGQGALNEQFF
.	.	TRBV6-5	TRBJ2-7	TGTGCCAGCAGTTACGCCGACAGGCCGGAGAGGTACTTC	CASSYADRPERYF
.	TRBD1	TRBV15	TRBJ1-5	TGTGCCACCAGCAGAGCGACAGGGTTCGCGAGCAATCAGCCCCAGCATTTT	CATSRATGFASNQPQHF
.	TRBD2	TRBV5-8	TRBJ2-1	TGTGCCAGCAGCTTCCAACTAACTAGCGGGGGGTACTCCTACAATGAGCAGTTCTTC	CASSFQLTSGGYSYNEQFF
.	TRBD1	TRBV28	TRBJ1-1	TGTGCCAGCAGTCTCCGGACAGGGAGGAACACTGAAGCTTTCTTT	CASSLRTGRNTEAFF
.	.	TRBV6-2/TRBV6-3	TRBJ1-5	TGTGCCAGCAGTTACTTAACCAGGTCCACTAATCAGCCCCAGCATTTT	CASSYLTRSTNQPQHF
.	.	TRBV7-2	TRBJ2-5	TGTGCCAGCAGCTTAGGTAGCACGGGAGAGACCCAGTACTTC	CASSLGSTGETQYF
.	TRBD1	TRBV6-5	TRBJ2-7	TGTGCCAGCATGGACAGGGGGACATCCGAGCAGTACTTC	CASMDRGTSEQYF
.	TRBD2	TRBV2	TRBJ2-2	TGTGCCAGCAGCCCTACCGCTAGCGGGTCGGCCGGGGAGCTGTTTTTT	CASSPTASGSAGELFF